The rows below give T cell receptor beta chains drawn from one sample of a study of blood T cells in healthy people across ages. Each CDR3 protein is one row after TCRdb ran MiXCR on the 5' RACE reads. This sample has fewer than 950,000 distinct CDR3 sequences, with under 40% found just once. The specimen was blood. These receptors originate from a young man in good health. Both conserved end residues are part of each CDR3. A D gene is named only where the DNA matches it firmly. Only some rows state a clone size, as once, few, many or a class for expanded clones.

d_call: TRBD2; v_call: TRBV10-3; clone_size: many; j_call: TRBJ2-1; cdr3_aa: CAISESIIAGGSYNEQFF; cdr3_nt: TGTGCCATCAGTGAGTCAATTATAGCGGGGGGCTCCTACAATGAGCAGTTCTTC
d_call: .; v_call: TRBV12-3/TRBV12-4; clone_size: .; j_call: TRBJ1-6; cdr3_aa: CASTTGLSGSPLHF; cdr3_nt: TGTGCCAGCACCACTGGGCTCTCTGGTTCACCCCTCCACTTT
d_call: TRBD2; v_call: TRBV12-3/TRBV12-4; clone_size: few; j_call: TRBJ2-1; cdr3_aa: CASSGLAGVGGHEQFF; cdr3_nt: TGTGCCAGCAGCGGACTAGCGGGGGTCGGGGGCCATGAGCAGTTCTTC
d_call: TRBD1; v_call: TRBV7-9; clone_size: many; j_call: TRBJ2-3; cdr3_aa: CASRTTSGGGTDTQYF; cdr3_nt: TGTGCCAGCAGAACAACGTCAGGGGGTGGCACAGATACGCAGTATTTT
d_call: .; v_call: TRBV27; clone_size: .; j_call: TRBJ1-2; cdr3_aa: CASSSHRGGVDGYTF; cdr3_nt: TGTGCCAGCAGCTCCCATAGGGGGGGCGTGGATGGCTACACCTTC
d_call: .; v_call: TRBV12-3/TRBV12-4; clone_size: many; j_call: TRBJ2-1; cdr3_aa: CASTVGGEQFF; cdr3_nt: TGTGCCAGCACCGTCGGAGGTGAGCAGTTCTTC
d_call: .; v_call: TRBV25-1; clone_size: .; j_call: TRBJ2-3; cdr3_aa: CASSDPGHTQYF; cdr3_nt: TGTGCCAGCAGTGATCCCGGTCATACGCAGTATTTT
d_call: .; v_call: TRBV7-9; clone_size: .; j_call: TRBJ1-3; cdr3_aa: CASASGNTIYF; cdr3_nt: TGTGCCAGCGCCAGTGGAAACACCATATATTTT
d_call: .; v_call: TRBV5-1; clone_size: .; j_call: TRBJ2-3; cdr3_aa: CASSPRQDLLADTQYF; cdr3_nt: TGCGCCAGCAGCCCAAGACAGGACCTACTCGCAGATACGCAGTATTTT
d_call: TRBD1; v_call: TRBV20-1; clone_size: .; j_call: TRBJ1-4; cdr3_aa: CSARLDRGSEKLFF; cdr3_nt: TGCAGTGCTAGGCTAGACAGGGGATCCGAAAAACTGTTTTTT
d_call: TRBD2; v_call: TRBV6-5; clone_size: .; j_call: TRBJ2-3; cdr3_aa: CASSYDGTSGGATDTQYF; cdr3_nt: TGTGCCAGCAGTTATGACGGGACTAGCGGGGGGGCCACAGATACGCAGTATTTT
d_call: .; v_call: TRBV10-3; clone_size: .; j_call: TRBJ2-2; cdr3_aa: CAISESGQTNTGELFF; cdr3_nt: TGTGCCATCAGTGAGTCGGGACAAACGAACACCGGGGAGCTGTTTTTT
d_call: .; v_call: TRBV5-1; clone_size: .; j_call: TRBJ1-2; cdr3_aa: CASSFFRAGLNYGYTF; cdr3_nt: TGCGCCAGCAGCTTTTTCAGGGCTGGACTGAACTATGGCTACACCTTC
d_call: TRBD2; v_call: TRBV10-3; clone_size: few; j_call: TRBJ2-3; cdr3_aa: CAIGGGGTSTDTRYF; cdr3_nt: TGTGCCATCGGCGGCGGGGGGACTAGCACAGATACGCGGTATTTT
d_call: .; v_call: TRBV25-1; clone_size: few; j_call: TRBJ1-6; cdr3_aa: CASSEGQGYNSPLHF; cdr3_nt: TGTGCCAGCAGTGAAGGGCAGGGCTATAATTCACCCCTCCACTTT
d_call: .; v_call: TRBV6-5; clone_size: .; j_call: TRBJ2-7; cdr3_aa: CASSSPRQALRYEQYF; cdr3_nt: TGTGCCAGCAGTTCACCCCGCCAGGCGCTTCGCTACGAGCAGTACTTC
d_call: TRBD2; v_call: TRBV6-5; clone_size: .; j_call: TRBJ2-3; cdr3_aa: CASSSIGGGTDTQYF; cdr3_nt: TGTGCCAGCAGTTCCATCGGGGGGGGCACAGATACGCAGTATTTT
d_call: .; v_call: TRBV12-3/TRBV12-4; clone_size: .; j_call: TRBJ1-2; cdr3_aa: CASSPGPGGYTF; cdr3_nt: TGTGCCAGCAGCCCCGGGCCTGGCGGCTACACCTTC
d_call: .; v_call: TRBV5-1; clone_size: few; j_call: TRBJ1-4; cdr3_aa: CASSLEQGLHEKLFF; cdr3_nt: TGCGCCAGCAGCTTGGAACAGGGACTCCATGAAAAACTGTTTTTT
d_call: TRBD2; v_call: TRBV7-2; clone_size: .; j_call: TRBJ2-3; cdr3_aa: CASSILAGGSTDTQYF; cdr3_nt: TGTGCCAGCAGCATACTAGCGGGGGGGAGCACAGATACGCAGTATTTT
d_call: .; v_call: TRBV27; clone_size: .; j_call: TRBJ1-5; cdr3_aa: CASSLGGLEPQHF; cdr3_nt: TGTGCCAGCAGTTTAGGAGGGTTGGAGCCCCAGCATTTT
d_call: TRBD1; v_call: TRBV30; clone_size: .; j_call: TRBJ1-2; cdr3_aa: CAYWTGAFGYTF; cdr3_nt: TGTGCCTATTGGACAGGGGCTTTTGGCTACACCTTC
d_call: TRBD2; v_call: TRBV6-1; clone_size: .; j_call: TRBJ2-3; cdr3_aa: CASSEDGLAVTDTQYF; cdr3_nt: TGTGCCAGCAGTGAAGATGGACTAGCGGTCACAGATACGCAGTATTTT
d_call: .; v_call: TRBV5-6; clone_size: .; j_call: TRBJ1-1; cdr3_aa: CASSALLNTEAFF; cdr3_nt: TGTGCCAGCAGCGCGTTGCTTAACACTGAAGCTTTCTTT
d_call: .; v_call: TRBV6-5; clone_size: few; j_call: TRBJ1-1; cdr3_aa: CASSYSNPPGRNTEAFF; cdr3_nt: TGTGCCAGCAGTTACTCGAATCCCCCAGGGAGAAACACTGAAGCTTTCTTT
d_call: TRBD2; v_call: TRBV4-1; clone_size: .; j_call: TRBJ2-1; cdr3_aa: CASSQDPSGSGNEQFF; cdr3_nt: TGCGCCAGCAGCCAAGATCCTAGCGGGAGCGGGAATGAGCAGTTCTTC
d_call: .; v_call: TRBV6-1; clone_size: .; j_call: TRBJ1-2; cdr3_aa: CASRGRGGVGDPYGYTF; cdr3_nt: TGTGCCAGCAGGGGCCGGGGAGGGGTCGGAGATCCCTATGGCTACACCTTC
d_call: TRBD2; v_call: TRBV4-3; clone_size: many; j_call: TRBJ2-3; cdr3_aa: CASSQDLTSGNTDTQYF; cdr3_nt: TGCGCCAGCAGCCAAGATCTGACTAGCGGTAACACAGATACGCAGTATTTT
d_call: .; v_call: TRBV10-3; clone_size: .; j_call: TRBJ2-2; cdr3_aa: CASQTRQGNTGELFF; cdr3_nt: TGTGCCTCCCAAACTAGGCAGGGGAACACCGGGGAGCTGTTTTTT
d_call: .; v_call: TRBV12-3/TRBV12-4; clone_size: .; j_call: TRBJ2-3; cdr3_aa: CASRTGSADVEYF; cdr3_nt: TGTGCCAGCAGGACAGGTAGCGCAGATGTGGAATATTTT
d_call: .; v_call: TRBV20-1; clone_size: many; j_call: TRBJ2-7; cdr3_aa: CSARDGGYEQYF; cdr3_nt: TGCAGTGCTAGAGACGGGGGCTACGAGCAGTACTTC
d_call: TRBD2; v_call: TRBV7-2; clone_size: few; j_call: TRBJ2-1; cdr3_aa: CASDETSGYNEQFF; cdr3_nt: TGTGCCAGCGATGAGACTAGCGGTTACAATGAGCAGTTCTTC
d_call: .; v_call: TRBV10-3; clone_size: many; j_call: TRBJ1-1; cdr3_aa: CATQGGGTNTEAFF; cdr3_nt: TGTGCCACCCAGGGCGGAGGGACGAACACTGAAGCTTTCTTT
d_call: .; v_call: TRBV6-5; clone_size: .; j_call: TRBJ2-3; cdr3_aa: CASSSPRGTSTDTQYF; cdr3_nt: TGTGCCAGCAGTTCCCCTCGGGGCACCAGCACAGATACGCAGTATTTT
d_call: TRBD1; v_call: TRBV2; clone_size: .; j_call: TRBJ1-2; cdr3_aa: CASSEPGTGVGYTF; cdr3_nt: TGTGCCAGCAGTGAACCCGGTACAGGGGTTGGCTACACCTTC
d_call: .; v_call: TRBV4-3; clone_size: .; j_call: TRBJ2-7; cdr3_aa: CASSYGPGEQYF; cdr3_nt: TGCGCCAGCAGCTACGGGCCGGGCGAGCAGTACTTC
d_call: TRBD1; v_call: TRBV6-6; clone_size: .; j_call: TRBJ1-2; cdr3_aa: CASSYSPGQGNYGYTF; cdr3_nt: TGTGCCAGCAGTTACTCTCCGGGACAGGGGAACTATGGCTACACCTTC
d_call: .; v_call: TRBV2; clone_size: .; j_call: TRBJ1-4; cdr3_aa: CASCQGLNEKLFF; cdr3_nt: TGTGCCAGTTGTCAGGGGCTTAATGAAAAACTGTTTTTT
d_call: .; v_call: TRBV4-3; clone_size: .; j_call: TRBJ1-3; cdr3_aa: CASSSGIPAGNTIYF; cdr3_nt: TGCGCCAGCAGCAGTGGGATCCCTGCTGGAAACACCATATATTTT